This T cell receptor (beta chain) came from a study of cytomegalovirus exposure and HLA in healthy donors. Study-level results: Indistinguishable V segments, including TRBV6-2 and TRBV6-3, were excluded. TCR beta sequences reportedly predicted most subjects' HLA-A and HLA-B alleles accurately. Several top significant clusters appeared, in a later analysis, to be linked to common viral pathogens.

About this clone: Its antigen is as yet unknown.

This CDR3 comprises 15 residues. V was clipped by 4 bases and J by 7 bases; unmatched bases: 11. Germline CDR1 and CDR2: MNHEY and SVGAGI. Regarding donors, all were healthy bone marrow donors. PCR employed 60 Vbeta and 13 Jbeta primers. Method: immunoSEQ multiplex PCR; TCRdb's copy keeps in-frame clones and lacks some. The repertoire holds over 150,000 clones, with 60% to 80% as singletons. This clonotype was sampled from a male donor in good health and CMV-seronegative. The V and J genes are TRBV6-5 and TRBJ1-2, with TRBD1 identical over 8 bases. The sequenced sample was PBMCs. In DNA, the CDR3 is TGTGCCAGCAGTTTTTCGCCCGGGACAGGAGCTGGCTACACCTTC. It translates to CASSFSPGTGAGYTF.